This TCR beta chain was sequenced for a study of blood T cell repertoires in COVID-19. On the study more broadly: Samples came from the United States, Italy and Spain, spanning acute and convalescent COVID-19. T cells, B-cell-depleted T cells, or PBMCs supplied cDNA or gDNA.

CDR1 is SGHTA and CDR2 is FQGNSA in the germline V gene. V shed 1 base and J shed 3 bases, with 7 bases lying between them. The CDR3 covers 14 residues. Cohorts were based on clinical histories the participants reported. Per the study methods: Researchers report that nucleated cell counts were estimated from reference gene primer amplification. Sequenced by immunoSEQ multiplex PCR; TCRdb stores in-frame clones only, minus some. V, J and clone size are those of that table, while D and trimming were read from the DNA. Among about 230,000 clones listed, approximately 89% were seen once. The receptor was derived from a woman aged 25 to 39 with acute COVID-19. The chain couples TRBV7-2 to TRBJ1-5; D gene unclear. Sequenced sample: PBMCs or T cells enriched from blood (not recorded which). This CDR3 reads CASSLESVNQPQHF. The DNA for the CDR3 is TGTGCCAGCAGCTTAGAGTCAGTCAATCAGCCCCAGCATTTT.